One sample yielded the 11 T cell receptor beta chains listed below, sequenced in a study of shared clonotypes between healthy human individuals. Naive CD8 isolation took CD45RO-negative cells positively selected for CCR7 and excluded terminally differentiated effector memory CD45RA+ cells. TCRdb's table, derived via immunoSEQ multiplex PCR, lists solely in-frame clones and lacks some. The sample lists about 2.1 million clones; 90% to 95% were seen once. Sequencing was performed on naive CD8+ T cells from PBMCs. These receptors all come from a man aged 18 to 29 in good health. Some clones in this sample may be carry-over from other donors' samples.

The chain couples TRBV11-2 to TRBJ2-1, with 8 bases aligning to TRBD1. The length of the CDR3 is 15 residues. Looked up from germline, CDR1 is SGHAT and CDR2 is FQNNGV. Unmatched junction bases numbered 11, after V lost 5 bases and J lost 8 bases. CDR3 nucleotides: TGTGCCAGCAGCCCCAGGGGGCAAGGAGGGCATGAGCAGTTCTTC. This sequence encodes CASSPRGQGGHEQFF.

V is TRBV6-5 and J is TRBJ1-2; tentatively, D is TRBD1 (5 bases). V lost 3 bases, J lost 1 base, and 15 bases lay in between. This CDR3 is 16 amino acids long. Germline V gives CDR1 MNHEY, CDR2 SVGAGI. CDR3 sequence: CASSYFRGGINYGYTF. The CDR3, as DNA: TGTGCCAGCAGTTATTTCCGGGGGGGTATTAACTATGGCTACACCTTC.

The chain combines TRBV20-1 with TRBJ2-1; D call uncertain. Trimming removed 4 bases at V and 9 bases at J, with 10 bases between. Germline V gene sequence: CDR1 DFQATT, CDR2 SNEGSKA (reference sequence). The CDR3 length is 11 residues. CDR3 region: CSAMGSPEQFF. The DNA for the CDR3 is TGCAGTGCTATGGGTAGCCCTGAGCAGTTCTTC.

The V call is TRBV4-2, the J call TRBJ2-1; no clear D. This CDR3 comprises 15 residues. V lost 1 base to trimming and J lost 5 bases, with 12 bases between them. Germline V CDR1 and CDR2: LGHNA, YNFKEQ. CDR3 residues: CASSQGERMNNEQFF. The CDR3 nucleotides are TGTGCCAGCAGCCAAGGGGAACGTATGAACAATGAGCAGTTCTTC.

The genes are TRBV28 and TRBJ2-1; the match to TRBD2 covers 11 bases. Germline V gene sequence: CDR1 MDHEN, CDR2 SYDVKM. The V segment lost 2 bases and the J segment 7 bases; nucleotides outside the gene matches: 4. This CDR3 contains 15 residues. The CDR3 protein is CASSLTSGSGNEQFF. The DNA of the CDR3 is TGTGCCAGCAGTTTAACTAGCGGGAGTGGTAATGAGCAGTTCTTC.

The chain joins TRBV28 to TRBJ2-3; TRBD2 might be the D (6 bases). The CDR3 consists of 14 residues. CDR1 and CDR2 (germline): MDHEN, SYDVKM. V lost 7 bases and J lost 0, with 11 bases in between. The CDR3 bases are TGTGCCAGCATCTTACGGGGGAGCACAGATACGCAGTATTTT. Translation gives CASILRGSTDTQYF.

The rearrangement links TRBV6-5 to TRBJ2-7, with TRBD1 matching over 7 bases. V shed 0 bases and J 3 bases; nucleotides not matched to a gene: 8. Germline CDR1 reads MNHEY; CDR2 reads SVGAGI. The length of the CDR3 is 16 residues. The CDR3 region has the DNA TGTGCCAGCAGTTACTCGGTCGGACAGGTTCTCTACGAGCAGTACTTC. It codes for CASSYSVGQVLYEQYF.

The chain links TRBV6-5 to TRBJ1-3, with 8 bases identical to TRBD1. This CDR3 comprises 15 residues. J lost 6 bases, V lost 6 bases, and 10 bases had no gene match. Germline V gene data show CDR1 as MNHEY and CDR2 as SVGAGI. This CDR3 reads CASSLGQGPTNTIYF. The CDR3 DNA is TGTGCCAGCAGCCTCGGACAGGGCCCAACAAACACCATATATTTT.

This clone is a singleton in its sample. The gene calls are TRBV25-1 and TRBJ2-7, with D tentatively TRBD1 (6 bases). Looked up from germline, CDR1 is MGHDK and CDR2 is SYGVNS. This CDR3 spans 13 amino acids. The V end was cut by 7 bases, the J end by 2 bases, with 12 bases between. The DNA of the CDR3 is TGTGCCAGCACGGGCAGGGACACCTACGAGCAGTACTTC. Amino acid sequence: CASTGRDTYEQYF.

The chain is built from TRBV28 and TRBJ2-1, with 7 bases that match TRBD2. V dropped 3 bases and J dropped 1; count of bases not matched to a gene: 6. Germline V CDR1 and CDR2: MDHEN, SYDVKM. The CDR3 contains 16 residues. The CDR3 DNA follows: TGTGCCAGCAGTTTCCCCGCCGGGAGGTCCTACAATGAGCAGTTCTTC. It specifies CASSFPAGRSYNEQFF.

The gene calls are TRBV28 and TRBJ2-3; 7 positions match TRBD2. J was trimmed by 2 bases and V by 5 bases; bases with no gene match: 19. The germline CDR1 and CDR2 sequences are MDHEN and SYDVKM. This CDR3 contains 19 residues. The CDR3 coding sequence is TGTGCCAGCAGTCTCTTCTGGGGCGGGGGAACGACAGACACAGATACGCAGTATTTT. This sequence encodes CASSLFWGGGTTDTDTQYF.